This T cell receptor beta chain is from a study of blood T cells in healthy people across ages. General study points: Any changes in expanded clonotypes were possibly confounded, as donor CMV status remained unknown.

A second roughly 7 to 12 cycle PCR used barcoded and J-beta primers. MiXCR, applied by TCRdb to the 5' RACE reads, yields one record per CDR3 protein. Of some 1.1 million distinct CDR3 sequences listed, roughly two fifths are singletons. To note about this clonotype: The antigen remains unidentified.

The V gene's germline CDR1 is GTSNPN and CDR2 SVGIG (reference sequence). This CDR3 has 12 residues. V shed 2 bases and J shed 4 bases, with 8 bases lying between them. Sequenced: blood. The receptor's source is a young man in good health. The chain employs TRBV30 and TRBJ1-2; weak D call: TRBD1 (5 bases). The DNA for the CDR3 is TGTGCCTGGAGTTCCGGGGCCTATGGCTACACCTTC. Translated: CAWSSGAYGYTF.